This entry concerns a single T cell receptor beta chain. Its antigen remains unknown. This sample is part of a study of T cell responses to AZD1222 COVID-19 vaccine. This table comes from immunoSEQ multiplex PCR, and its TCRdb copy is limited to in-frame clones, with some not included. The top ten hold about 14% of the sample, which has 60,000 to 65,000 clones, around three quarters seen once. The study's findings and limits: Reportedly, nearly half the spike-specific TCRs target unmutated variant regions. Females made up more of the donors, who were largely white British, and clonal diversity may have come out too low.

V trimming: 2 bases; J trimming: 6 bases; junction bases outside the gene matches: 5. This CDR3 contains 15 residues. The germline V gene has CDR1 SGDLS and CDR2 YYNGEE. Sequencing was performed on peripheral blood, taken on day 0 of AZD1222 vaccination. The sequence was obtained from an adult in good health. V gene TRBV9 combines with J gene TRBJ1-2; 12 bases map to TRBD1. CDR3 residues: CASSVLGTGGDGYTF. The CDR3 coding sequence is TGTGCCAGCAGCGTGTTGGGGACAGGGGGCGATGGCTACACCTTC.